A single sample gave rise to the 26 T cell receptor beta chains below, sequenced in a study of blood T cell repertoires in COVID-19. Generated by immunoSEQ multiplex PCR, the TCRdb table keeps only in-frame clones and is missing some. The sample has about 120,000 clones, roughly four fifths seen once. The source material was peripheral blood. These receptors were collected from a man between 65 and 85 years old with active or convalescent COVID-19.

The V call is TRBV20-1, the J call TRBJ1-2; no clear D. Germline assignment: CDR1 DFQATT and CDR2 SNEGSKA (reference sequence). CDR3 length equals 12 residues. Trimming pared 3 bases from V and 8 bases from J, leaving 13 bases between. For the CDR3, the DNA is TGCAGTGCTAGTTTTGGTTCGGGGGGCTACACCTTC. It codes for CSASFGSGGYTF.

The chain couples TRBV6-6 to TRBJ1-2; 10 positions agree with TRBD1. From germline, CDR1 is MNHNY and CDR2 SVGAGI (reference sequence). This CDR3 has 16 amino acids. V shed 6 bases, J shed 2 bases, and the junction held 9 bases outside the gene matches. CDR3 sequence reads: CASSTRTGGTNYGYTF. The CDR3 DNA sequence: TGTGCCAGCAGCACAAGGACAGGGGGGACCAACTATGGCTACACCTTC.

This rearrangement joins TRBV27 to TRBJ1-1; TRBD1 agrees at 10 bases. Germline V gene lookup returns CDR1 MNHEY and CDR2 SMNVEV (reference sequence). The CDR3 sequence is 14 residues long. V lost 2 bases and J lost 3; bases outside the gene matches: 0. The CDR3 nucleotides are TGTGCCAGCAGTTTAGACAGGGGGCACACTGAAGCTTTCTTT. It translates to CASSLDRGHTEAFF.

The V gene is TRBV7-3, the J gene TRBJ1-1, with 9 nucleotides matching TRBD1. Germline lookup yields CDR1 SGHTA and CDR2 FQGTGA. The CDR3 loop spans 13 amino acids. The J segment lost 11 bases and the V segment lost 2 bases, leaving 6 bases of the junction unmatched. CDR3: CASSLGQGTQAFF. The CDR3 nucleotides are TGTGCCAGCAGCTTAGGACAGGGGACTCAGGCTTTCTTT.

CDR3 sequence reads: CASSLSGNQETQYF. Here the CDR3 DNA reads TGCGCCAGCAGTTTGAGCGGGAACCAAGAGACCCAGTACTTC. The genes are TRBV5-1 and TRBJ2-5, with TRBD2 identical over 7 bases. Looked up from germline, CDR1 is SGHRS and CDR2 is YFSETQ. The CDR3 loop spans 14 amino acids. Losses at the gene ends were 5 bases for V and 0 bases for J; bases not matched to a gene: 4. Together with reference TRBV5-1 and TRBJ2-5, the CDR3 gives the full variable domain: KAGVTQTPRYLIKTRGQQVTLSCSPISGHRSVSWYQQTPGQGLQFLFEYFSETQRNKGNFPGRFSGRQFSNSRSEMNVSTLELGDSALYLCASSLSGNQETQYFGPGTRLLVL.

V and J are TRBV18 and TRBJ2-2, with D possibly being TRBD2 (5 bases). With 2 bases removed from V and 6 bases from J, the gap between germline ends came to 7 bases. This CDR3 has 13 residues. Germline CDR1 KGHSH, CDR2 LQKENI. For the CDR3, the DNA is TGTGCCAGCTCACCAGCGGGTGCCGGGGAGCTGTTTTTT. Translation gives CASSPAGAGELFF.

The CDR3 spells CASSLGLSGRADTQYF. The CDR3 DNA follows: TGTGCCAGCAGCTTAGGTCTTAGCGGGAGGGCTGATACGCAGTATTTT. J is TRBJ2-3 and V is TRBV11-2; 11 nucleotides line up with TRBD2. Per germline, CDR1 SGHAT and CDR2 FQNNGV. CDR3 length: 16 amino acids. J gave up 6 bases and V 1 base, and 6 bases lay outside the gene matches.

V and J are TRBV6-5 and TRBJ2-3, with D possibly TRBD2 on 5 matching bases. The V end lost 2 bases, the J end lost 5 bases, and 14 bases lay between the germline ends. The CDR3 has 15 amino acids. Germline loops: CDR1 MNHEY, CDR2 SVGAGI. The CDR3 coding sequence is TGTGCCAGCAGTTACAGTTTACTAGTGCAAGATACGCAGTATTTT. Amino acid sequence: CASSYSLLVQDTQYF.

This CDR3 is CASSQSRGRDGYTF. In nucleotides, the CDR3 is TGTGCCAGCAGCCAATCAAGGGGAAGGGATGGCTACACCTTC. V gene TRBV16 combines with J gene TRBJ1-2; TRBD1 might be the D (5 bases). This CDR3 has 14 residues. Trimming stripped 0 bases from V and 6 bases from J, with 11 bases between. Germline CDR1 is KGHSY and CDR2 is FQNENV. Full variable domain (missing parts from reference TRBV16 and TRBJ1-2): GEEVAQTPKHLVRGEGQKAKLYCAPIKGHSYVFWYQQVLKNEFKFLISFQNENVFDETGMPKERFSAKCLPNSPCSLEIQATKLEDSAVYFCASSQSRGRDGYTFGSGTRLTVV.

The rearrangement links TRBV19 to TRBJ2-3, with D perhaps matching TRBD2 (7 bases). The CDR3 is 15 amino acids. Trimming stripped 3 bases from V and 4 bases from J, with 14 bases between. CDR1 and CDR2 from the germline V gene are LNHDA and SQIVND (reference sequence). The chain's CDR3 is CASSITGGGADTQYF. For the CDR3, the DNA is TGTGCCAGTAGTATCACCGGAGGGGGGGCAGATACGCAGTATTTT.

The chain employs TRBV7-8 and TRBJ2-5, with 11 bases matching TRBD2. With 5 bases clipped from V and 5 bases from J, the junction kept 10 bases outside the gene matches. This CDR3 spans 16 amino acids. The germline V gene has CDR1 SGHVS and CDR2 FQNEAQ. CDR3 loop: CASSKNSGRATETQYF. CDR3 DNA sequence: TGTGCCAGCAGCAAAAATAGCGGGAGGGCCACGGAGACCCAGTACTTC. Looking up the rest from reference TRBV7-8 and TRBJ2-5 gives the full variable domain: GAGVSQSPRYKVAKRGQDVALRCDPISGHVSLFWYQQALGQGPEFLTYFQNEAQLDKSGLPSDRFFAERPEGSVSTLKIQRTQQEDSAVYLCASSKNSGRATETQYFGPGTRLLVL.

V usage is TRBV18 and J usage is TRBJ2-1, with 10 positions matching TRBD2. Germline V CDR1 and CDR2: KGHSH, LQKENI. V lost 6 bases and J lost 0; bases outside the gene matches: 8. CDR3 length equals 17 residues. CDR3 sequence (DNA): TGTGCCAGCTCGCCCAGAGCGGGGGGGAGCTCCTACAATGAGCAGTTCTTC. It translates to CASSPRAGGSSYNEQFF.

The chain carries TRBV6-5 and TRBJ1-2, with unresolved D. Trimming removed 2 bases from V and 3 bases from J, with 16 bases in between. Germline V gene sequence: CDR1 MNHEY, CDR2 SVGAGI. There are 16 residues in the CDR3. The CDR3 DNA is TGTGCCAGCAGTTACCTCGGCCCGATGGAGGACTATGGCTACACCTTC. It codes for CASSYLGPMEDYGYTF.

This clone appeared a few times. The CDR3 loop reads CASSLSSGIETQYF. DNA for the CDR3: TGTGCCAGCAGCTTAAGTAGCGGGATAGAGACCCAGTACTTC. The V gene is TRBV7-3, the J gene TRBJ2-5; 8 positions agree with TRBD2. The trim removed 1 base at V and 4 bases at J, leaving 2 bases unmatched. This CDR3 is built from 14 residues. Germline CDR1 and CDR2: SGHTA and FQGTGA. Together with reference TRBV7-3 and TRBJ2-5, the CDR3 gives the full variable domain: GAGVSQTPSNKVTEKGKYVELRCDPISGHTALYWYRQSLGQGPEFLIYFQGTGAADDSGLPNDRFFAVRPEGSVSTLKIQRTERGDSAVYLCASSLSSGIETQYFGPGTRLLVL.

This clone was found once. V gene TRBV7-9 combines with J gene TRBJ2-7; 8 nucleotides align to TRBD1. This CDR3 has 14 amino acids. Trimming cost V 5 bases and J 3 bases; bases outside gene matches: 6. CDR1 is SEHNR and CDR2 is FQNEAQ in the germline V gene (reference sequence). The CDR3, as DNA: TGTGCCAGCAGCCGCGACAGGGGTCTCTACGAGCAGTACTTC. Encoded protein: CASSRDRGLYEQYF.

The CDR3 is CASSLSGGDQPQHF. The CDR3 nucleotides read TGTGCCAGCAGCTTATCTGGGGGCGATCAGCCCCAGCATTTT. The rearrangement links TRBV7-2 to TRBJ1-5; possibly TRBD1 for D (6 bases). The V end lost 2 bases, the J end lost 5 bases, and 10 bases lay between the germline ends. The CDR3 covers 14 residues. Germline CDR1 and CDR2: SGHTA and FQGNSA.

The rearrangement joins TRBV3-1 (or the pseudogene TRBV3-2) to TRBJ2-1; 7 positions match TRBD1. Germline CDR1 reads LGHDT; CDR2 reads YNNKEL (reference sequence). CDR3 length: 16 residues. With 4 bases clipped from V and 6 bases from J, the junction kept 12 bases outside the gene matches. The CDR3 protein is CASSRRTGLASNEQFF. As DNA, the CDR3 is TGTGCCAGCAGCCGAAGGACAGGTTTGGCGTCCAATGAGCAGTTCTTC.

The chain combines TRBV7-2 with TRBJ2-3, with 14 bases that match TRBD2. V lost 5 bases, J lost 6 bases, and 7 bases stayed unmatched. The CDR3 is 16 residues long. Germline CDR1 reads SGHTA; CDR2 reads FQGNSA. The CDR3 protein is CASSPGLAGGWDTQYF. The CDR3 coding sequence is TGTGCCAGCAGCCCTGGACTAGCGGGAGGTTGGGATACGCAGTATTTT. The entire variable domain, with the rest obtained from reference TRBV7-2 and TRBJ2-3, is as follows: GAGVSQSPSNKVTEKGKDVELRCDPISGHTALYWYRQSLGQGLEFLIYFQGNSAPDKSGLPSDRFSAERTGGSVSTLTIQRTQQEDSAVYLCASSPGLAGGWDTQYFGPGTRLTVL.

This chain links TRBV19 with TRBJ1-5; 7 nucleotides line up with TRBD1. The CDR3 has 15 residues. The trim removed 3 bases at V and 4 bases at J, leaving 6 bases unmatched. Germline CDR1 reads LNHDA; CDR2 reads SQIVND (reference sequence). CDR3: CASSMEVTGNQPQHF. For the CDR3, the DNA is TGTGCCAGTAGTATGGAGGTGACAGGGAATCAGCCCCAGCATTTT.

This chain joins TRBV9 and TRBJ2-1, with no clear D. V was cut by 0 bases and J by 0 bases, with 4 bases left in between. The CDR3 sequence is 14 residues long. The V gene's germline CDR1 is SGDLS and CDR2 YYNGEE. The CDR3 DNA follows: TGTGCCAGCAGCGTAGGGAGCTCCTACAATGAGCAGTTCTTC. This codes for CASSVGSSYNEQFF.

The chain couples TRBV7-6 to TRBJ1-3; 10 positions agree with TRBD1. The length of the CDR3 is 15 residues. Germline assignment: CDR1 SGHVS and CDR2 FNYEAQ. V gave up 1 base and J gave up 3 bases; unmatched junction bases: 0. The CDR3 DNA sequence: TGTGCCAGCAGCTTAGGGACAGGGGGTGGAAACACCATATATTTT. Translating gives CASSLGTGGGNTIYF.

This rearrangement joins TRBV29-1 to TRBJ2-5, with TRBD1 identical over 11 bases. V dropped 8 bases and J dropped 4; count of bases not matched to a gene: 3. CDR3 length: 12 residues. Germline V lookup: CDR1 SQVTM, CDR2 ANQGSEA. The CDR3 coding sequence is TGCAGCATGGGACAGGGGGTAGAGACCCAGTACTTC. Protein: CSMGQGVETQYF.

The chain recombines TRBV7-8 with TRBJ2-5; 12 nucleotides agree with TRBD2. The CDR3 has 16 residues. J was trimmed by 7 bases and V by 5 bases; bases with no gene match: 11. Germline lookup yields CDR1 SGHVS and CDR2 FQNEAQ. CDR3 coding DNA: TGTGCCAGCAGCACCCGGACTAGCGGGGTCATCGGGACCCAGTACTTC. This codes for CASSTRTSGVIGTQYF.

This chain links TRBV6-1 with TRBJ1-3; a weak D match, TRBD1 (6 bases). V lost 3 bases, J lost 4 bases, and 13 bases lay in between. Germline V gene lookup returns CDR1 MNHNS and CDR2 SASEGT. The length of the CDR3 is 15 residues. The DNA for the CDR3 is TGTGCCAGCAGTGAGATACAGGGCAGGGGAAACACCATATATTTT. Translated, it gives CASSEIQGRGNTIYF.

The chain's CDR3 is CASSRGTGNNSPLHF. In DNA form, the CDR3 reads TGTGCCAGCAGCCGCGGGACAGGCAATAATTCACCCCTCCACTTT. The chain employs TRBV6-2 or TRBV6-3 and TRBJ1-6; 8 bases fit TRBD1. CDR1 is MNHEY, CDR2 SVGEGT, per germline. The V gene end was trimmed by 6 bases and the J gene end by 5 bases; junction bases not matched to a gene: 6. This CDR3 has 15 amino acids.

This clone was counted between two and nine times. The chain carries TRBV27 and TRBJ2-3, with 7 positions matching TRBD2. V shed 6 bases and J 4 bases; nucleotides not matched to a gene: 4. This CDR3 is 13 amino acids long. The germline V gene encodes CDR1 MNHEY and CDR2 SMNVEV (reference sequence). The CDR3 region is CASRLAGADTQYF. In DNA form, the CDR3 reads TGTGCCAGCAGACTGGCGGGGGCAGATACGCAGTATTTT.